This entry concerns a single TCR beta chain. Its antigen is unknown. The sample comes from a study of identical twins. Study findings and constraints: Rather than following the same donors, the conclusions depended on cross-sectional statistical analysis. Abundant cord blood beta clonotypes carried fewer insertions; memory repertoires showed none.

Each CDR3 protein gets one entry after TCRdb re-called the 5' RACE reads with MiXCR. The repertoire holds 1.5 million to 2 million distinct CDR3 sequences, with 25% to 35% as singletons. The sample comprised cord blood. The clonotype originates from a newborn girl in good health.

The CDR3 DNA reads as TGTGCCAGCAGGCTACTAGCGGGGGCTTCATTAAGGGACACCGGGGAGCTGTTTTTT. It codes for CASRLLAGASLRDTGELFF. V is TRBV6-2 or TRBV6-3 and J is TRBJ2-2, with 11 bases aligning to TRBD2. The CDR3 runs to 19 residues. CDR1 is MNHEY, CDR2 SVGEGT, per germline. Trimming at V came to 6 bases and at J to 3 bases, leaving 15 bases not matched to a gene.